The 2 T cell receptor beta chains below come from one sample, sequenced in a study of T cell repertoires in cytomegalovirus infection. For these TCRs, the target antigens are not known. TCRdb re-called the reads with MiXCR, one entry per CDR3 protein. The data show about half a million distinct CDR3 sequences, more than 30% seen once. The sample in question was cultured PBMCs, obtained from culture after CMV antigen stimulation. The source of these receptors is a human donor in good health (CMV status not recorded). Some clones in this sample may be carry-over from other donors' samples.

The chain combines TRBV2 with TRBJ2-6; TRBD2 might be the D (6 bases). Germline loops: CDR1 SNHLY, CDR2 FYNNEI. V lost 6 bases to trimming and J lost 2 bases, with 14 bases between them. The CDR3 is made up of 16 amino acids. The CDR3 region has the DNA TGTGCCAGCAGGACCGGCGGGGCGGCTGGGGCCAACGTCCTGACTTTC. This codes for CASRTGGAAGANVLTF. The variable domain in full, completed from reference TRBV2 and TRBJ2-6, reads EPEVTQTPSHQVTQMGQEVILRCVPISNHLYFYWYRQILGQKVEFLVSFYNNEISEKSEIFDDQFSVERPDGSNFTLKIRSTKLEDSAMYFCASRTGGAAGANVLTFGAGSRLTVL.

This chain connects TRBV20-1 to TRBJ2-2; D unresolved. The CDR3 length is 13 residues. Germline CDR1 DFQATT, CDR2 SNEGSKA (reference sequence). V was trimmed by 5 bases and J by 1 base, leaving 8 bases between them. CDR3 bases: TGCAGTGCTCCTAACAGGAACACCGGGGAGCTGTTTTTT. Translated, it gives CSAPNRNTGELFF.